A single sample gave rise to the 28 T cell receptor beta chains below, sequenced in a study of OX40 agonist ivuxolimab in advanced cancers. Library preparation was by the immunoSEQ multiplex PCR assay. As stored in TCRdb, this immuneACCESS dataset retains in-frame rearrangements with V and J assigned. A fraction of the clones does not appear; measured against another copy, unresolved V genes explain less than half of the discrepancy, and the remainder lacks a known reason. The sample includes tens of thousands of clones, with about 85% observed a single time. Of the sample, roughly 2.2% is held by the ten largest clones. The sequencing used CD4+ or CD8+ T cells sorted from blood, collected in a trial of the OX40 agonist ivuxolimab. These receptor sequences come from an adult with an advanced solid tumor such as melanoma, head and neck, liver or kidney cancer.

The V gene is TRBV25-1, the J gene TRBJ1-2, with D uncertain. The germline V gene encodes CDR1 MGHDK and CDR2 SYGVNS. With 10 bases removed from V and 8 bases from J, the gap between germline ends came to 11 bases. The CDR3 is 10 amino acids. The CDR3: CATHRYGYTF. The DNA for the CDR3 is TGTGCCACCCACCGTTACGGCTACACCTTC.

V gene TRBV2 combines with J gene TRBJ2-3, with 13 positions matching TRBD2. This CDR3 region has 16 residues. V lost 8 bases and J lost 4; bases outside the gene matches: 9. Germline V gene sequence: CDR1 SNHLY, CDR2 FYNNEI. The CDR3 coding sequence is TGTGCCAGCTCCAGACTAGCGGGGGGTGGGGCAGATACGCAGTATTTT. Its protein is CASSRLAGGGADTQYF. Complete variable domain (other parts from reference TRBV2 and TRBJ2-3): EPEVTQTPSHQVTQMGQEVILRCVPISNHLYFYWYRQILGQKVEFLVSFYNNEISEKSEIFDDQFSVERPDGSNFTLKIRSTKLEDSAMYFCASSRLAGGGADTQYFGPGTRLTVL.

The rearrangement joins TRBV18 to TRBJ2-1; TRBD1 matches 11 bases. Germline-derived CDR1 and CDR2 are KGHSH and LQKENI. This CDR3 is 15 amino acids long. The V segment lost 3 bases and the J segment 7 bases; nucleotides outside the gene matches: 5. The CDR3 DNA is TGTGCCAGCTCACCGCCGGGACAGGGGGGAAATGAGCAGTTCTTC. Translated, it gives CASSPPGQGGNEQFF.

V is TRBV6-5 and J is TRBJ2-5, with a tentative D call TRBD1 (5 bases). The J call could be wrong; TRBJ2-7 is a better fit for the DNA end. The CDR3 contains 14 residues. From germline, CDR1 is MNHEY and CDR2 SVGAGI. CDR3 amino acids: CASFSQGRSYEQYF. The CDR3 DNA reads as TGTGCCAGCTTCTCGCAGGGCCGATCCTACGAGCAGTACTTC.

The chain recombines TRBV11-1 with TRBJ1-1, with D maybe TRBD1 (6 bases). V gave up 7 bases and J gave up 5 bases, with 11 bases separating them. Germline CDR1 and CDR2: SGHAT and FQDESV (reference sequence). CDR3 length equals 12 residues. The CDR3 region has the DNA TGTGCCAGCATGCGAGGGGGGACTGAAGCTTTCTTT. It is translated as CASMRGGTEAFF.

The CDR3 DNA follows: TGCGCCAGCAGCTTGGGTCTGGGGACTAGCCTACTAAAAGCCAAAGATGAGCAGTTCTTC. It translates to CASSLGLGTSLLKAKDEQFF. The chain couples TRBV5-1 to TRBJ2-1; 9 nucleotides align to TRBD2. J lost 8 bases, V lost 0 bases, and 21 bases had no gene match. The CDR3 covers 20 residues. From germline, CDR1 is SGHRS and CDR2 YFSETQ. Looking up the rest from reference TRBV5-1 and TRBJ2-1 gives the full variable domain: KAGVTQTPRYLIKTRGQQVTLSCSPISGHRSVSWYQQTPGQGLQFLFEYFSETQRNKGNFPGRFSGRQFSNSRSEMNVSTLELGDSALYLCASSLGLGTSLLKAKDEQFFGPGTRLTVL.

The chain joins TRBV18 to TRBJ2-2; TRBD1 aligns across 11 bases. The junction had 2 bases not matched to a gene; V was cut back by 2 bases and J by 6 bases. CDR1 is KGHSH, CDR2 LQKENI, per germline. CDR3 size: 15 residues. The CDR3 sequence is CASSPGQGAAGELFF. In DNA, the CDR3 is TGTGCCAGCTCACCAGGACAGGGGGCGGCCGGGGAGCTGTTTTTT.

The V and J genes are TRBV7-9 and TRBJ1-1, with unresolved D. The V end lost 5 bases, the J end lost 3 bases, and 10 bases lay between the germline ends. The V gene's germline CDR1 is SEHNR and CDR2 FQNEAQ (reference sequence). This CDR3 has 13 amino acids. The CDR3 is CASSPPGDTEAFF. DNA of the CDR3: TGTGCCAGCAGCCCGCCTGGTGACACTGAAGCTTTCTTT.

The genes are TRBV11-2 and TRBJ1-5, with D maybe TRBD1 (6 bases). Germline V gene data show CDR1 as SGHAT and CDR2 as FQNNGV. The CDR3 runs to 16 residues. V lost 5 bases, J lost 5 bases, and 19 bases lay in between. Written as DNA, the CDR3 is TGTGCCAGCAGCCCCAGGTCAGGGGCGCAGGATCAGCCCCAGCATTTT. Its protein is CASSPRSGAQDQPQHF.

The chain carries TRBV11-2 and TRBJ2-1; 13 positions match TRBD2. CDR1 is SGHAT, CDR2 FQNNGV, per germline. V was clipped by 5 bases and J by 7 bases; unmatched bases: 14. The CDR3 totals 18 residues. CDR3 sequence reads: CASSTRLAGGLRGNEQFF. CDR3 nucleotide sequence: TGTGCCAGCAGCACAAGACTAGCGGGGGGCCTTAGAGGAAATGAGCAGTTCTTC.

This chain joins TRBV2 and TRBJ2-7, with 9 bases matching TRBD2. The germline CDR1 and CDR2 sequences are SNHLY and FYNNEI. Germline trimming cut 7 bases from V and 2 bases from J; bases unmatched to any gene: 9. This CDR3 contains 15 residues. CDR3 sequence: CASKRDSGGPYEQYF. In nucleotides, the CDR3 is TGTGCCAGCAAACGTGACAGCGGGGGGCCCTACGAGCAGTACTTC. The full variable domain, in which reference TRBV2 and TRBJ2-7 provide the parts outside the CDR3, is EPEVTQTPSHQVTQMGQEVILRCVPISNHLYFYWYRQILGQKVEFLVSFYNNEISEKSEIFDDQFSVERPDGSNFTLKIRSTKLEDSAMYFCASKRDSGGPYEQYFGPGTRLTVT.

The gene calls are TRBV19 and TRBJ1-2, with TRBD1 matching over 7 bases. Looked up from germline, CDR1 is LNHDA and CDR2 is SQIVND (reference sequence). This CDR3 spans 15 amino acids. Trimming cost V 6 bases and J 2 bases; bases outside gene matches: 9. CDR3 bases: TGTGCCAGTAGGCCAGGGGGGGGCTTGAACTATGGCTACACCTTC. Translated, it gives CASRPGGGLNYGYTF.

The V gene is TRBV18, the J gene TRBJ2-6; D might be TRBD1 (6 bases). CDR1 KGHSH and CDR2 LQKENI come from the germline V gene. The V end was cut by 3 bases, the J end by 2 bases, with 20 bases between. This CDR3 has 19 residues. CDR3 nucleotides: TGTGCCAGCTCACCCTACAGGGAGACAACAGGTACTGGGGCCAACGTCCTGACTTTC. Its protein product is CASSPYRETTGTGANVLTF.

The V call is TRBV29-1, the J call TRBJ2-3, with 7 bases lining up with TRBD2. The ends lost 3 bases at V and 1 base at J; junction bases unmatched: 4. Germline V gene data show CDR1 as SQVTM and CDR2 as ANQGSEA. The CDR3 length is 14 residues. The CDR3 DNA reads as TGCAGCGTTGAGGGGGGGGTCGGCACAGATACGCAGTATTTT. Translation gives CSVEGGVGTDTQYF.

This chain links TRBV5-8 with TRBJ2-1; 10 bases agree with TRBD1. Trimming took 4 bases from V and 6 from J; bases not matched to a gene: 1. CDR1 SGHTS and CDR2 YDEGEE come from the germline V gene. The CDR3 has 13 amino acids. The CDR3 coding sequence is TGTGCCAGCAGCAGGACAGGGGGCAATGAGCAGTTCTTC. Its protein product is CASSRTGGNEQFF.

This clone has more than one count but fewer than ten. The chain links TRBV6-1 to TRBJ2-5; TRBD2 matches 10 bases. The CDR3 extends over 16 amino acids. Unmatched junction bases numbered 6, after V lost 0 bases and J lost 5 bases. Germline CDR1 and CDR2: MNHNS and SASEGT. The CDR3 nucleotides read TGTGCCAGCAGTGAAGCGCGGCTAGCGGGAGTTGAGACCCAGTACTTC. Encoded protein: CASSEARLAGVETQYF.

The chain uses TRBV10-2 and TRBJ2-7; D is possibly TRBD1 (5 bases). Germline loops: CDR1 WSHSY, CDR2 SAAADI. The CDR3 extends over 15 amino acids. V was clipped by 2 bases and J by 7 bases, with 18 bases between them. The CDR3 region has the DNA TGCGCCAGCAGTGAGCACGCAGGGTTTAAGAAGGAGCAGTACTTC. Translated: CASSEHAGFKKEQYF.

The chain is built from TRBV5-1 and TRBJ1-1, with D hard to call. Germline-derived CDR1 and CDR2 are SGHRS and YFSETQ. Trimming removed 4 bases from V and 6 bases from J, with 16 bases in between. The CDR3 runs to 14 residues. The chain's CDR3 is CASSAPDRSPEAFF. The CDR3 nucleotides read TGCGCCAGCAGCGCGCCGGACCGATCCCCTGAAGCTTTCTTT.

J is TRBJ1-2 and V is TRBV5-4; the match to TRBD1 covers 8 bases. CDR3 length: 15 residues. Germline-derived CDR1 and CDR2 are SGHNT and YYREEE (reference sequence). The V gene end was trimmed by 0 bases and the J gene end by 6 bases; junction bases not matched to a gene: 7. The CDR3 reads CASSLGTGQKDGYTF. The CDR3 nucleotides read TGTGCCAGCAGCTTGGGGACAGGGCAAAAGGATGGCTACACCTTC.

The rearrangement links TRBV5-1 to TRBJ2-6; D unclear. The CDR3 is 15 amino acids. Germline CDR1 and CDR2: SGHRS and YFSETQ. Trimming stripped 1 base from V and 2 bases from J, with 7 bases between. The CDR3 region is CASSLQGTGANVLTF. CDR3 nucleotide sequence: TGCGCCAGCAGCTTGCAAGGGACTGGGGCCAACGTCCTGACTTTC.

This chain uses TRBV11-2 with TRBJ2-7, with D unclear. The CDR3 is 14 amino acids. The germline gives CDR1 SGHAT, CDR2 FQNNGV. Trimming stripped 1 base from V and 0 bases from J, with 7 bases between. The CDR3 nucleotides read TGTGCCAGCAGCTTAGGGGGTTTCTCCTACGAGCAGTACTTC. Its protein product is CASSLGGFSYEQYF. Looking up the rest from reference TRBV11-2 and TRBJ2-7 gives the full variable domain: EAGVAQSPRYKIIEKRQSVAFWCNPISGHATLYWYQQILGQGPKLLIQFQNNGVVDDSQLPKDRFSAERLKGVDSTLKIQPAKLEDSAVYLCASSLGGFSYEQYFGPGTRLTVT.

A single count supports this clone. J is TRBJ1-1 and V is TRBV29-1; 7 nucleotides align to TRBD1. J gave up 4 bases and V 8 bases, and 7 bases lay outside the gene matches. CDR1 is SQVTM, CDR2 ANQGSEA, per germline. The CDR3 runs to 12 residues. CDR3 bases: TGCAGCATTAGACAGGGCCCCACTGAAGCTTTCTTT. This translates into CSIRQGPTEAFF.

The V and J genes are TRBV28 and TRBJ2-2; a possible D gene is TRBD1 (6 bases). From germline, CDR1 is MDHEN and CDR2 SYDVKM. Trimming removed 1 base from V and 7 bases from J, with 13 bases in between. There are 15 residues in the CDR3. The CDR3 nucleotides are TGTGCCAGCAGTTTATCACAGGGATGGGGCGGGGAGCTGTTTTTT. Translating gives CASSLSQGWGGELFF.

This rearrangement joins TRBV18 to TRBJ2-1, with D maybe TRBD1 (7 bases). The V end lost 4 bases, the J end lost 1 base, and 17 bases lay between the germline ends. Germline V lookup: CDR1 KGHSH, CDR2 LQKENI. The CDR3 extends over 17 amino acids. The CDR3 here is CASSLGGTAGSYNEQFF. CDR3 nucleotides: TGTGCCAGCTCACTAGGGGGGACAGCGGGTTCCTACAATGAGCAGTTCTTC.

The chain couples TRBV7-2 to TRBJ1-5; maybe TRBD1 (5 bases). Deletions cut 2 bases from V and 11 bases from J, with 13 bases between. CDR3 length: 13 amino acids. CDR1 SGHTA and CDR2 FQGNSA come from the germline V gene. The chain's CDR3 is CASSLSLLGAQHF. CDR3 in DNA: TGTGCCAGCAGCTTAAGCCTCTTAGGGGCCCAGCATTTT.

CDR3 nucleotides: TGTGCCAGCAGCGGTGGTGGGACAGCGAACACTGAAGCTTTCTTT. Translating gives CASSGGGTANTEAFF. The J gene is TRBJ1-1, the V gene TRBV5-5, with 7 bases matching TRBD1. CDR1 is SGHKS, CDR2 YYEKEE, per germline (reference sequence). The junction had 7 bases not matched to a gene; V was cut back by 4 bases and J by 1 base. The CDR3 has 15 residues. The full variable domain, completed using reference TRBV5-5 and TRBJ1-1, is DAGVTQSPTHLIKTRGQQVTLRCSPISGHKSVSWYQQVLGQGPQFIFQYYEKEERGRGNFPDRFSARQFPNYSSELNVNALLLGDSALYLCASSGGGTANTEAFFGQGTRLTVV.

The rearrangement links TRBV20-1 to TRBJ2-3; D remains unclear. The germline V and J ends were trimmed by 4 bases and 2 bases, with 4 bases remaining between them. Germline lookup yields CDR1 DFQATT and CDR2 SNEGSKA (reference sequence). The CDR3 runs to 11 residues. In DNA form, the CDR3 reads TGCAGTGCTACCGTCACAGATACGCAGTATTTT. This codes for CSATVTDTQYF.

The V gene is TRBV5-1, the J gene TRBJ2-7; TRBD1 might be the D (6 bases). The germline CDR1 and CDR2 sequences are SGHRS and YFSETQ. V was clipped by 3 bases and J by 5 bases, with 15 bases between them. This CDR3 has 14 residues. CDR3 sequence reads: CASSWNRDSNEQYF. The CDR3 coding sequence is TGCGCCAGCAGCTGGAACAGGGATTCCAACGAGCAGTACTTC.